These 27 T cell receptor beta chains share one sample of origin, sequenced in a study of T cell repertoires in cytomegalovirus infection. In TCRdb, the reads were re-called with MiXCR into one record per CDR3 protein. This table holds about 150,000 distinct CDR3 sequences, 25% to 35% found once. No antigen has been assigned to these receptors. The source was CD8+ T cells from cultured PBMCs, collected from culture after CMV antigen stimulation. The receptors derive from a human donor in good health (CMV status not recorded). Some clones in this sample may be carry-over from other donors' samples.

The V call is TRBV24-1, the J call TRBJ2-1; unclear D gene. Between the trimmed V and J ends, which lost 0 bases and 6 bases, there was a span of 8 bases. Germline CDR1 is KGHDR and CDR2 is SFDVKD. The CDR3 loop spans 14 amino acids. CDR3 nucleotide sequence: TGTGCCACCAGTGATTTGCGCAGGAGCAATGAGCAGTTCTTC. Encoded protein: CATSDLRRSNEQFF.

This clonotype was found a few times. The gene calls are TRBV28 and TRBJ2-1; 9 bases agree with TRBD1. This CDR3 contains 15 residues. J gave up 3 bases and V 5 bases, and 5 bases lay outside the gene matches. Germline CDR1 and CDR2: MDHEN and SYDVKM. The CDR3: CASSARDRVYNEQFF. CDR3 DNA: TGTGCCAGCAGTGCCCGGGACAGGGTCTACAATGAGCAGTTCTTC. Using reference TRBV28 and TRBJ2-1 for the parts outside the CDR3, the full variable domain is DVKVTQSSRYLVKRTGEKVFLECVQDMDHENMFWYRQDPGLGLRLIYFSYDVKMKEKGDIPEGYSVSREKKERFSLILESASTNQTSMYLCASSARDRVYNEQFFGPGTRLTVL.

The gene calls are TRBV19 and TRBJ1-5; 11 bases line up with TRBD1. The CDR3 contains 15 residues. Germline V CDR1 and CDR2: LNHDA, SQIVND (reference sequence). Trimming cost V 2 bases and J 5 bases; bases outside gene matches: 2. DNA for the CDR3: TGTGCCAGTAGTATACGGACAGGGGGCGATCAGCCCCAGCATTTT. It codes for CASSIRTGGDQPQHF.

The J gene is TRBJ2-3, the V gene TRBV7-6; the D call may be TRBD1 or TRBD2 (6 bases each). The germline gives CDR1 SGHVS, CDR2 FNYEAQ. This CDR3 comprises 13 residues. CDR3 DNA sequence: TGTCGAGGGGGGCAGGGTAGCACAGATACGCAGTATTTT. Its translation is CRGGQGSTDTQYF.

The chain employs TRBV4-1 and TRBJ1-1, with D possibly TRBD1 on 5 matching bases. Per the germline V gene, CDR1 is MGHRA and CDR2 is YSYEKL. CDR3 length: 15 amino acids. With 1 base removed from V and 4 bases from J, the gap between germline ends came to 13 bases. CDR3 DNA: TGCGCCAGCAGCCAAGCTTTAGTGGGGGGCACTGAAGCTTTCTTT. It translates to CASSQALVGGTEAFF.

The chain employs TRBV6-1 and TRBJ2-1; D not certain. This CDR3 has 14 residues. From germline, CDR1 is MNHNS and CDR2 SASEGT. The germline V and J ends were trimmed by 0 bases and 7 bases, with 10 bases remaining between them. The CDR3 DNA is TGTGCCAGCAGTGAAGCAGTGGTGAGGAATGAGCAGTTCTTC. Translation gives CASSEAVVRNEQFF.

This clonotype appeared a few times. The chain carries TRBV7-9 and TRBJ2-2; no firm D call. In germline, CDR1 is SEHNR, CDR2 FQNEAQ (reference sequence). V shed 0 bases and J shed 5 bases, with 13 bases lying between them. The CDR3 runs to 16 residues. For the CDR3, the DNA is TGTGCCAGCAGCTTAGCGGGGAAGGGTCGAACCGGGGAGCTGTTTTTT. As protein: CASSLAGKGRTGELFF.

Many counts were recorded for this clonotype. This chain uses TRBV28 with TRBJ2-2; no reliable D call. The CDR3 consists of 15 residues. Trimming stripped 0 bases from V and 2 bases from J, with 7 bases between. Germline-derived CDR1 and CDR2 are MDHEN and SYDVKM. DNA for the CDR3: TGTGCCAGCAGTTTATGGGGCGAAAACACCGGGGAGCTGTTTTTT. Its translation: CASSLWGENTGELFF. The full variable domain, rest sourced from reference TRBV28 and TRBJ2-2, is DVKVTQSSRYLVKRTGEKVFLECVQDMDHENMFWYRQDPGLGLRLIYFSYDVKMKEKGDIPEGYSVSREKKERFSLILESASTNQTSMYLCASSLWGENTGELFFGEGSRLTVL.

In its sample, this clonotype was seen a few times. The chain has TRBV6-6 and TRBJ1-2, with no clear D. Trimming took off 5 bases at V and 0 bases at J, with 13 bases between the two ends. Per the germline V gene, CDR1 is MNHNY and CDR2 is SVGAGI (reference sequence). The CDR3 runs 15 residues. CDR3 coding DNA: TGTGCCAGCAGTCCTCTAGCGGGAGCTAACTATGGCTACACCTTC. Translated, it gives CASSPLAGANYGYTF.

This clonotype was counted a few times. J is TRBJ1-6 and V is TRBV12-3 or TRBV12-4, with 8 bases fitting TRBD1. The CDR3 loop spans 14 amino acids. The V segment lost 6 bases and the J segment 9 bases; nucleotides outside the gene matches: 7. CDR3 coding DNA: TGTGCCAGCAGCACCACAGGGGGTACTTCACCCCTCCACTTT. It yields the protein CASSTTGGTSPLHF.

The V call is TRBV7-6, the J call TRBJ1-5, with no clear D. The V end was cut by 1 base, the J end by 9 bases, with 7 bases between. The CDR3 loop spans 12 amino acids. Germline assignment: CDR1 SGHVS and CDR2 FNYEAQ. The CDR3 here is CASSLGLMPQHF. CDR3 nucleotide sequence: TGTGCCAGCAGCTTAGGACTGATGCCCCAGCATTTT.

This clonotype was found a few times. The chain couples TRBV29-1 to TRBJ2-2, with a possible D match to TRBD1 (6 bases). Trimming stripped 7 bases from V and 5 bases from J, with 8 bases between. This CDR3 is built from 11 residues. Germline V gene data show CDR1 as SQVTM and CDR2 as ANQGSEA. CDR3 sequence (DNA): TGCAGCGCCACAGGGACCGGGGAGCTGTTTTTT. Translated, it gives CSATGTGELFF.

The CDR3 nucleotides are TGTGCCAGCAGCGAGGGACAGGAGAACACCGGGGAGCTGTTTTTT. Amino acids: CASSEGQENTGELFF. The rearrangement joins TRBV13 to TRBJ2-2; 8 bases fit TRBD1. The V gene end was trimmed by 5 bases and the J gene end by 1 base; junction bases not matched to a gene: 3. Germline V gene sequence: CDR1 PRHDT, CDR2 FYEKMQ (reference sequence). The CDR3 length is 15 residues.

This clonotype has ten or more counts. The rearrangement joins TRBV7-2 to TRBJ2-7; 8 bases agree with TRBD2. The CDR3 covers 14 residues. V shed 1 base, J shed 5 bases, and the junction held 4 bases outside the gene matches. Germline CDR1 reads SGHTA; CDR2 reads FQGNSA. CDR3 sequence: CASSLVGLGDEQYF. DNA for the CDR3: TGTGCCAGCAGCTTAGTGGGACTAGGCGACGAGCAGTACTTC.

The DNA for the CDR3 is TGTGCCAGCATGGGGGTATCCGGGACAGGGGTCACTGAAGCTTTCTTT. It is translated as CASMGVSGTGVTEAFF. The V and J genes are TRBV4-2 and TRBJ1-1; 10 bases match TRBD1. V lost 7 bases to trimming and J lost 4 bases; unmatched junction nucleotides: 12. The CDR3 has 16 residues. CDR1 and CDR2 (germline): LGHNA, YNFKEQ.

This chain uses TRBV20-1 with TRBJ2-2; D may be TRBD1 or TRBD2 (5 bases each). With 3 bases removed from V and 3 bases from J, the gap between germline ends came to 11 bases. CDR3 length: 14 residues. The germline gives CDR1 DFQATT, CDR2 SNEGSKA (reference sequence). CDR3 DNA sequence: TGCAGTGCTAGTTCCGGGACCTACACCGGGGAGCTGTTTTTT. This translates into CSASSGTYTGELFF.

The chain has TRBV28 and TRBJ2-7; 7 bases match TRBD1. Germline CDR1 is MDHEN and CDR2 is SYDVKM. With V trimmed by 2 bases and J by 3 bases, 7 bases remained unmatched. This CDR3 is built from 15 residues. The CDR3 sequence is CASSLDRDILYEQYF. Written as DNA, the CDR3 is TGTGCCAGCAGTTTAGACAGGGACATCCTCTACGAGCAGTACTTC. The entire variable domain, with the rest obtained from reference TRBV28 and TRBJ2-7, is as follows: DVKVTQSSRYLVKRTGEKVFLECVQDMDHENMFWYRQDPGLGLRLIYFSYDVKMKEKGDIPEGYSVSREKKERFSLILESASTNQTSMYLCASSLDRDILYEQYFGPGTRLTVT.

This chain joins TRBV4-1 and TRBJ2-3, with D tentatively TRBD1 or TRBD2 (5 bases each). Germline V gives CDR1 MGHRA, CDR2 YSYEKL. The CDR3 extends over 18 amino acids. Deletions cut 3 bases from V and 2 bases from J, with 21 bases between. In DNA, the CDR3 is TGCGCCAGCAGCCACCCCCGGGACCAGCCCATTTCCACAGATACGCAGTATTTT. Translated: CASSHPRDQPISTDTQYF.

The chain combines TRBV19 with TRBJ1-2; tentative D call: TRBD1 (5 bases). This CDR3 has 14 amino acids. V was shortened by 6 bases and J by 8 bases, with 19 bases between the two germline ends. Germline CDR1 LNHDA, CDR2 SQIVND (reference sequence). CDR3 sequence (DNA): TGTGCCAGTAGCGTCGGGGGAGCAGGGATGGGCTACACCTTC. It encodes CASSVGGAGMGYTF. The complete variable domain, with remaining parts taken from reference TRBV19 and TRBJ1-2, reads DGGITQSPKYLFRKEGQNVTLSCEQNLNHDAMYWYRQDPGQGLRLIYYSQIVNDFQKGDIAEGYSVSREKKESFPLTVTSAQKNPTAFYLCASSVGGAGMGYTFGSGTRLTVV.

The chain links TRBV13 to TRBJ2-7, with D perhaps matching TRBD2 (5 bases). This CDR3 is built from 15 residues. CDR1 and CDR2 from the germline V gene are PRHDT and FYEKMQ (reference sequence). V lost 6 bases, J lost 3 bases, and 18 bases lay in between. The CDR3 spells CASSSPGSSGYEQYF. The CDR3 bases are TGTGCCAGCAGTTCCCCGGGGTCGTCTGGCTACGAGCAGTACTTC.

This clonotype was seen a few times. The chain employs TRBV6-5 and TRBJ2-1; D gene unclear. The ends were cut back, 8 bases at V and 8 bases at J, with 10 bases in the middle. CDR3 length: 11 amino acids. Germline CDR1 MNHEY, CDR2 SVGAGI. The CDR3 protein is CASSLGDEQFF. CDR3 bases: TGTGCCAGCTCTCTCGGAGATGAGCAGTTCTTC.

This clonotype was observed a handful of times. This chain connects TRBV29-1 to TRBJ2-7; D is perhaps TRBD1 (6 bases). The CDR3 spans 15 residues. Trimming shortened V by 2 bases and J by 7 bases, and 21 bases separated the two germline ends. The V gene's germline CDR1 is SQVTM and CDR2 ANQGSEA. The CDR3 sequence is CSVEWAGQGLGEQYF. The CDR3 DNA sequence: TGCAGCGTTGAATGGGCAGGCCAGGGGTTGGGAGAGCAGTACTTC.

V usage is TRBV4-1 and J usage is TRBJ2-7; unclear D gene. CDR1 and CDR2 (germline): MGHRA, YSYEKL. The CDR3 is 13 residues long. With 1 base removed from V and 3 bases from J, the gap between germline ends came to 7 bases. In DNA form, the CDR3 reads TGCGCCAGCAGCCAAGTTACCGACTACGAGCAGTACTTC. Its translation: CASSQVTDYEQYF.

The rearrangement joins TRBV6-1 to TRBJ2-7, with D possibly TRBD1 on 5 matching bases. This CDR3 has 14 residues. Per germline, CDR1 MNHNS and CDR2 SASEGT. V lost 3 bases and J lost 6, with 15 bases in between. The CDR3 region has the DNA TGTGCCAGCAGTGAGACAGCCGCTACGTTCGAGCAGTACTTC. As protein: CASSETAATFEQYF.

Ten or more counts support this clonotype. The genes are TRBV25-1 and TRBJ1-2; D is unresolved. V shed 2 bases and J shed 8 bases, with 12 bases lying between them. Germline CDR1 is MGHDK and CDR2 is SYGVNS. This CDR3 contains 13 residues. Written as DNA, the CDR3 is TGTGCCAGCAGTGAAGGTAGCTACTTGGGCTACACCTTC. It specifies CASSEGSYLGYTF.

This clonotype was seen at least ten times. Since a much larger clone is just one base distant, this may be a read error. This chain uses TRBV7-2 with TRBJ2-2, with D perhaps being TRBD1 or TRBD2 (5 bases each). This CDR3 has 13 residues. In germline, CDR1 is SGHTA, CDR2 FQGNSA. The germline V and J ends were trimmed by 1 base and 6 bases, with 6 bases remaining between them. The CDR3 reads CASSLVGPGELFF. The DNA of the CDR3 is TGTGCCAGCAGCTTAGTGGGACCCGGGGAGCTGTTTTTT.

This clonotype was observed a handful of times. The V and J genes are TRBV27 and TRBJ2-3, with D hard to call. CDR1 MNHEY and CDR2 SMNVEV come from the germline V gene (reference sequence). The V and J ends lost 0 bases and 3 bases respectively, with 10 bases between them. CDR3 length equals 15 residues. CDR3 residues: CASSLSAAQTDTQYF. DNA of the CDR3: TGTGCCAGCAGTTTATCGGCGGCCCAGACAGATACGCAGTATTTT.